Listed here is a single TCR beta chain. Its antigen remains unknown. This entry comes from a study of post-analysis software for immune sequencing data. Overall study results and limits: About five TRBV segments were more frequent in patients than controls; TRBV5-6, TRBV5-1 and TRBV20-1 belonged to this group. Clustering by F measure revealed strong co-clustering among samples prepared together in one batch.

Presence of unique molecular identifiers characterized the TCR beta cDNA libraries. One entry per CDR3 protein results from TCRdb running MiXCR on the PCR reads. This sample carries about 430,000 distinct CDR3 sequences, less than 40% of them seen once, and the ten largest clones take about 8%. The CDR3 extends over 14 amino acids. The junction had 3 bases not matched to a gene; V was cut back by 0 bases and J by 5 bases. Germline V gene data show CDR1 as PRHDT and CDR2 as FYEKMQ (reference sequence). This sequence was found in a girl aged 2 to 9 with multiple sclerosis. V gene TRBV13 combines with J gene TRBJ2-5; 7 bases match TRBD1. The sequencing sample was made of blood. The CDR3 DNA reads as TGTGCCAGCAGCTTAGGCCCCAGGGGGGAGACCCAGTACTTC. Protein sequence: CASSLGPRGETQYF.